The rows below give T cell receptor beta chains drawn from one sample of a study of CD8 T cells in ankylosing spondylitis. MiXCR, applied by TCRdb to the 5' RACE reads, yields one record per CDR3 protein. The profile shows more than 250,000 distinct CDR3 sequences, under 14% of them singletons. Source material: blood, either unsorted or a sorted T cell fraction (not recorded which). All receptors derive from a female donor with ankylosing spondylitis or in good health (not recorded which). Each CDR3 is given with its conserved first and last residue. D genes are given only for firm matches. Rows give clone size only sometimes, using once, few, many, or a class for an expanded clone.

clone_size | j_call | v_call | d_call | cdr3_nt | cdr3_aa
many | TRBJ1-2 | TRBV20-1 | NA | TGCAGTGCTAGAGATTTGGGAGGGTTCTATGGCTACACCTTC | CSARDLGGFYGYTF
many | TRBJ2-7 | TRBV6-1 | NA | TGTGCCAGCACAGGGACACCCGGGGGGTTTTACGAGCAGTACTTC | CASTGTPGGFYEQYF
few | TRBJ1-2 | TRBV7-9 | NA | TGTGCCAGCAGCTTAGAGAAGGGAGGCTACACCTTC | CASSLEKGGYTF
many | TRBJ2-7 | TRBV11-2 | TRBD1 | TGTGCCAGCAGCAACAGGGGGGTCGAGCAGTACTTC | CASSNRGVEQYF
NA | TRBJ2-7 | TRBV27 | NA | TGTGCCAGCAGTTCGCAGTTGGATACTTACGAGCAGTACTTC | CASSSQLDTYEQYF
many | TRBJ2-2 | TRBV7-9 | TRBD2 | TGTGCCAGCAGCACAAGCGGGAGAGGGAGCACCGGGGAGCTGTTTTTT | CASSTSGRGSTGELFF
few | TRBJ2-3 | TRBV7-2 | NA | TGTGCCAGCAGCATTCCTAATGGGGACGCAGATACGCAGTATTTT | CASSIPNGDADTQYF
NA | TRBJ2-3 | TRBV6-2/TRBV6-3 | NA | TGTGCCAGCAGTTACGGCGGAAACACAGATACGCAGTATTTT | CASSYGGNTDTQYF
many | TRBJ2-5 | TRBV7-6 | NA | TGTGCCACCGCTGACAGGTCTAGGAAGACCCAGTACTTC | CATADRSRKTQYF
many | TRBJ2-1 | TRBV29-1 | NA | TGCAGCGTTGAAGATCCGAACCGATCGTCCTACAATGAGCAGTTCTTC | CSVEDPNRSSYNEQFF
many | TRBJ2-3 | TRBV5-1 | NA | TGCGCCAGCGGCAGCGGGCCCACTAGCACAGATACGCAGTATTTT | CASGSGPTSTDTQYF
many | TRBJ2-7 | TRBV15 | NA | TGTGCCACCAGCAGAGATCTTCTTTACGAGCAGTACTTC | CATSRDLLYEQYF
many | TRBJ2-7 | TRBV5-1 | NA | TGCGCCAGCAGCCCCAGGATTGGGAGGTCCTACGAGCAGTACTTC | CASSPRIGRSYEQYF
NA | TRBJ2-1 | TRBV10-3 | TRBD2 | TGTGCCATCAGTGGCGGAGCTAGCGGAGAGCAGTTCTTC | CAISGGASGEQFF
NA | TRBJ1-1 | TRBV5-1 | NA | TGCGCCAGCAGCTTGAGCCCTACCGCGGGGGCTGAAGCTTTCTTT | CASSLSPTAGAEAFF
many | TRBJ2-7 | TRBV20-1 | TRBD1 | TGCAGTGCCCGATGGACAGGCTACGAGCAGTACTTC | CSARWTGYEQYF
many | TRBJ2-7 | TRBV20-1 | TRBD1 | TGCAGTGCTAGGGCACCGGGACAGACACCCTACGAGCAGTACTTC | CSARAPGQTPYEQYF
few | TRBJ2-7 | TRBV30 | NA | TGTGCCTGGAGTGTATTCGGTCGGTCTAGGGAGCAGTACTTC | CAWSVFGRSREQYF
NA | TRBJ2-5 | TRBV29-1 | NA | TGCAGCGTCCAATTAACAGGGAGGGAGACCCAGTACTTC | CSVQLTGRETQYF
NA | TRBJ2-5 | TRBV29-1 | NA | TGCAGTGGGGGACCCGGAGAGACCCAGTACTTC | CSGGPGETQYF
NA | TRBJ2-7 | TRBV27 | NA | TGTGCCAGCAGTTTTTTAGGGCGGGAGCAGTACTTC | CASSFLGREQYF
NA | TRBJ2-2 | TRBV2 | NA | TGTGCCAGCAGTGAAGCGCTTGTCAGGGCCGGGGAGCTGTTTTTT | CASSEALVRAGELFF
many | TRBJ2-5 | TRBV5-1 | TRBD2 | TGCGCCAGCAGCTTGGGCACTAGCGGGGCCCAAGAGACCCAGTACTTC | CASSLGTSGAQETQYF
many | TRBJ2-2 | TRBV27 | TRBD2 | TGTGCCAGCAGCCGGGGGGGTACCGGGGAGCTGTTTTTT | CASSRGGTGELFF
many | TRBJ2-7 | TRBV20-1 | TRBD1 | TGCAGTGCTCTAGTCGGGGACAGGATTAGATACGAGCAGTACTTC | CSALVGDRIRYEQYF
few | TRBJ1-1 | TRBV7-6 | NA | TGTGCCAGCAGCTTAGCGGGCAGTTTTAGTAACGAAGCTTTCTTT | CASSLAGSFSNEAFF
few | TRBJ2-5 | TRBV20-1 | TRBD2 | TGCAGTGCCAAGGGTCTTAGCGGGAGTGGGTTCCAAGAGACCCAGTACTTC | CSAKGLSGSGFQETQYF
NA | TRBJ2-3 | TRBV7-2 | NA | TGTGCCAGCAGCTTGAGGCGGAGCACAGATACGCAGTATTTT | CASSLRRSTDTQYF
few | TRBJ2-7 | TRBV5-6 | TRBD1 | TGTGCCAGCAGCTACCCGGGACAGGGCTCCATCCAGCAGTACTTC | CASSYPGQGSIQQYF
many | TRBJ2-3 | TRBV4-1 | NA | TGCGCCAGCAGCCTACTATCCCTCCTTGGGACAGATACGCAGTATTTT | CASSLLSLLGTDTQYF
NA | TRBJ2-1 | TRBV20-1 | NA | TGCAGTGCTGAGGACTTATACAATGAGCAGTTCTTC | CSAEDLYNEQFF
many | TRBJ1-4 | TRBV4-1 | TRBD1 | TGCGCCAGCAGTCCCGGACAGGGTCTAGATGAAAAACTGTTTTTT | CASSPGQGLDEKLFF
NA | TRBJ1-5 | TRBV5-1 | NA | TGCGCCAGCAGCTTGGCCCCGGGACATCACCCCCAGCATTTT | CASSLAPGHHPQHF
many | TRBJ2-1 | TRBV20-1 | NA | TGCAGTGCCTCAACGGGAAACATCAATGAGCAGTTCTTC | CSASTGNINEQFF
many | TRBJ2-7 | TRBV28 | NA | TGTGCCAGCGGGGAGGTGCCTCCTGGCGAGCAGTACTTC | CASGEVPPGEQYF
NA | TRBJ1-5 | TRBV28 | NA | TGTGCCAGCAGTTTGATACAGACCAATCAGCCCCAGCATTTT | CASSLIQTNQPQHF
many | TRBJ2-5 | TRBV11-2 | TRBD2 | TGTGCCAGCAGGGGGGGGCGACTAGCGGAGTTTCAAGAGACCCAGTACTTC | CASRGGRLAEFQETQYF
few | TRBJ1-2 | TRBV27 | NA | TGTGCCAGCCGCCCCCAGGCTGGTCAGGGCTTCGGCTACACCTTC | CASRPQAGQGFGYTF
few | TRBJ1-1 | TRBV5-1 | TRBD1 | TGCGCCAGCAGCCCGCTACAGGGGATAATGAACACTGAAGCTTTCTTT | CASSPLQGIMNTEAFF
many | TRBJ1-5 | TRBV12-3/TRBV12-4 | NA | TGTGCCAGCAGCCCCGAGCAATATAGCAATCAGCCCCAGCATTTT | CASSPEQYSNQPQHF
many | TRBJ2-3 | TRBV5-1 | TRBD1 | TGCGCCAGCAGCCCCGGACAGGGCGGTCGTTCAGATACGCAGTATTTT | CASSPGQGGRSDTQYF
few | TRBJ2-1 | TRBV2 | TRBD1 | TGTGCCAGCAGCGGACAGGGTCTTCGATTAAACAATGAGCAGTTCTTC | CASSGQGLRLNNEQFF
NA | TRBJ1-6 | TRBV4-2 | NA | TGTGCCAGCAGCGGGAAAACAACATTCTCGGAAGGAGGCTATAATTCACCCCTCCACTTT | CASSGKTTFSEGGYNSPLHF
many | TRBJ1-4 | TRBV29-1 | NA | TGCAGCGCGCAGGGACACCGGGGTGAAAAACTGTTTTTT | CSAQGHRGEKLFF
NA | TRBJ2-1 | TRBV5-6 | NA | TGTGCCAGCAGCTTCCGTTCTGAGCAGTTCTTC | CASSFRSEQFF
many | TRBJ2-3 | TRBV24-1 | TRBD2 | TGTGCCACCAGTGACCCTGGGGAGACTAGCGGTGATACGCAGTATTTT | CATSDPGETSGDTQYF
many | TRBJ1-1 | TRBV5-1 | NA | TGCGCCAGCAGCTCGCAGGGACTTAACACTGAAGCTTTCTTT | CASSSQGLNTEAFF
few | TRBJ1-6 | TRBV5-1 | NA | TGCGCCAGCAGCTTGGAGGGCAGGGGTAATTCACCCCTCCACTTT | CASSLEGRGNSPLHF
few | TRBJ1-5 | TRBV12-3/TRBV12-4 | TRBD1 | TGTGCCCCGCGTCCCTGCCAGGGGGGAAGCCTAAATCAGCCCCAGCATTTT | CAPRPCQGGSLNQPQHF